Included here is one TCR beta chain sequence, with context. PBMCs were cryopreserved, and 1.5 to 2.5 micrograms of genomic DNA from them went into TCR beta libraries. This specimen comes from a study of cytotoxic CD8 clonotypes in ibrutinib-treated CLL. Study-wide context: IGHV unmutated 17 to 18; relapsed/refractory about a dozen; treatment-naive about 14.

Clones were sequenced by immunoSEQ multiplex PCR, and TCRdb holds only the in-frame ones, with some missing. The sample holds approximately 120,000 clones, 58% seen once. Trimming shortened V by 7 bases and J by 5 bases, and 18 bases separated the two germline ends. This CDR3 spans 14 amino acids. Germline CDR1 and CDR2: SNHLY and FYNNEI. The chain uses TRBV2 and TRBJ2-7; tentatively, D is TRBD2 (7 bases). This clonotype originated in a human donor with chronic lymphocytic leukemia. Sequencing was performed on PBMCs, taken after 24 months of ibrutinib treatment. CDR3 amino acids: CASKGGAGLHEQYF. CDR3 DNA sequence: TGTGCCAGCAAAGGGGGGGCGGGCTTACACGAGCAGTACTTC.